A single sample is the source of the 17 T cell receptor beta chains below, sequenced in a study of T cells in Graves' hyperthyroidism and ophthalmopathy. From RNA transcripts, TCR beta CDR3 regions were amplified. The TCR CDR3 first-round RT-PCR relied on the HTBI primer set. TCRdb re-analysed the multiplex PCR reads in MiXCR, keeping a single row per CDR3 protein. The sample records a few hundred thousand distinct CDR3 sequences, more than 14% being singletons. The source material was blood. The receptor source for this set is a woman aged 25-40 years with Graves' ophthalmopathy.

This clonotype was counted only a few times. V usage is TRBV4-1 and J usage is TRBJ2-2, with TRBD1 as a possible D gene (5 bases). The CDR3 spans 21 residues. Germline values: CDR1 MGHRA, CDR2 YSYEKL. The V gene lost 0 bases and the J gene lost 0 bases, with 23 bases spanning the gap. The CDR3 nucleotides read TGCGCCAGCAGCCAAGAAGAGGCAGGGTTTGCGTGGCCCGCGAACACCGGGGAGCTGTTTTTT. Residues: CASSQEEAGFAWPANTGELFF.

This clonotype occurred a few times. CDR3 DNA sequence: TGTGCCAGCAGTTACTCTACGGGGATTGAAGCTTTCTTT. It encodes CASSYSTGIEAFF. The chain combines TRBV6-5 with TRBJ1-1; D gene unclear. Between the trimmed V and J ends, which lost 0 bases and 7 bases, there was a span of 9 bases. Germline V gives CDR1 MNHEY, CDR2 SVGAGI. The CDR3 is 13 amino acids.

About this clonotype: A much larger clone lies one base from this, so it may be a read error. J is TRBJ1-1 and V is TRBV2, with D possibly TRBD1 on 5 matching bases. The V end lost 11 bases, the J end lost 3 bases, and 19 bases lay between the germline ends. Germline assignment: CDR1 SNHLY and CDR2 FYNNEI. This CDR3 spans 14 amino acids. The CDR3 here is CAGGLKGGDTEAFF. The CDR3 DNA reads as TGTGCCGGCGGGCTGAAGGGAGGGGACACTGAAGCTTTCTTT. Based on the CDR3 plus reference TRBV2 and TRBJ1-1, the full variable domain is EPEVTQTPSHQVTQMGQEVILRCVPISNHLYFYWYRQILGQKVEFLVSFYNNEISEKSEIFDDQFSVERPDGSNFTLKIRSTKLEDSAMYFCAGGLKGGDTEAFFGQGTRLTVV.

The J gene is TRBJ2-3, the V gene TRBV12-3 or TRBV12-4; the match to TRBD2 covers 7 bases. The V gene end was trimmed by 6 bases and the J gene end by 6 bases; junction bases not matched to a gene: 27. The CDR3 covers 20 residues. CDR3 loop: CASSSTWGGVLSWISDTQYF. CDR3 nucleotide sequence: TGTGCCAGCAGCTCGACCTGGGGGGGGGTCCTTTCTTGGATTTCTGATACGCAGTATTTT.

This chain connects TRBV24-1 to TRBJ2-4; 9 bases match TRBD1. CDR3 length equals 15 residues. The germline V gene encodes CDR1 KGHDR and CDR2 SFDVKD. Losses at the gene ends were 4 bases for V and 5 bases for J; bases not matched to a gene: 5. The CDR3 DNA follows: TGTGCCACCAGTGAAACAAGGGACAGGGAAAACATTCAGTACTTC. Translated: CATSETRDRENIQYF.

This clonotype was seen many times. This chain connects TRBV6-2 or TRBV6-3 to TRBJ2-3; D may be TRBD2 (6 bases). Germline-derived CDR1 and CDR2 are MNHEY and SVGEGT. V lost 6 bases and J lost 2, with 15 bases in between. The CDR3 spans 15 residues. CDR3 in DNA: TGTGCCAGCAGGGACCCGGGACTGTACACAGATACGCAGTATTTT. Residues: CASRDPGLYTDTQYF.

About this clonotype itself: A single base separates this from a much larger clone, so it may be a read error. The chain links TRBV3-1 to TRBJ2-5; D is unclear. Germline V gene lookup returns CDR1 LGHDT and CDR2 YNNKEL (reference sequence). The CDR3 is 15 residues long. CDR3 amino acids: CASSQHPTRQEIQYF. The CDR3 bases are TGTGCCAGCAGCCAACATCCCACACGGCAAGAGATCCAGTACTTC.

This clonotype has just a few counts. The chain has TRBV6-1 and TRBJ1-2; D is unresolved. V lost 1 base and J 7 bases, leaving 16 bases between the germline ends. Germline assignment: CDR1 MNHNS and CDR2 SASEGT. This CDR3 has 15 residues. The CDR3 region has the DNA TGTGCCAGCAGTGAAGATCCCGCCATGGGTTCTGGCTACACCTTC. Its protein is CASSEDPAMGSGYTF.

This clonotype was recorded many times. The chain uses TRBV7-9 and TRBJ1-6; no clear D. Germline V CDR1 and CDR2: SEHNR, FQNEAQ (reference sequence). With 5 bases removed from V and 8 bases from J, the gap between germline ends came to 13 bases. CDR3 length: 14 amino acids. The CDR3 DNA reads as TGTGCCAGCAGCATCGGAGGACGGGATTCACCCCTCCACTTT. This translates into CASSIGGRDSPLHF.

This clonotype has a handful of counts. This chain links TRBV7-9 with TRBJ1-1; D gene unclear. V gave up 5 bases and J gave up 1 base, with 11 bases separating them. CDR3 length equals 14 residues. Germline CDR1 reads SEHNR; CDR2 reads FQNEAQ (reference sequence). CDR3 sequence (DNA): TGTGCCAGCAGCGCCTTCCTCCAGAACACTGAAGCTTTCTTT. Protein sequence: CASSAFLQNTEAFF.

This clonotype was seen repeatedly, ten times or more. The chain employs TRBV6-1 and TRBJ2-7; TRBD2 matches at 7 bases. Germline CDR1 MNHNS, CDR2 SASEGT. This CDR3 has 14 amino acids. J lost 6 bases, V lost 7 bases, and 12 bases had no gene match. The CDR3 bases are TGTGCCAGCATTCCAGGGACTACCCTCGGCGAGCAGTACTTC. Translation gives CASIPGTTLGEQYF.

This clonotype was picked up many times. The chain has TRBV6-5 and TRBJ1-2, with unresolved D. Looked up from germline, CDR1 is MNHEY and CDR2 is SVGAGI. The CDR3 totals 15 residues. Between the trimmed V and J ends, which lost 0 bases and 0 bases, there was a span of 8 bases. In nucleotides, the CDR3 is TGTGCCAGCAGTTACTCGACCGTAACTAACTATGGCTACACCTTC. Protein sequence: CASSYSTVTNYGYTF.

This chain connects TRBV7-8 to TRBJ1-2; 9 nucleotides line up with TRBD1. V dropped 7 bases and J dropped 7; count of bases not matched to a gene: 13. Germline CDR1 reads SGHVS; CDR2 reads FQNEAQ. The CDR3 contains 15 residues. CDR3 coding DNA: TGTGCCAGCACCGGGACAGGGACCATTCCGGGTGGCTACACCTTC. This encodes CASTGTGTIPGGYTF. The full variable domain, completed using reference TRBV7-8 and TRBJ1-2, is GAGVSQSPRYKVAKRGQDVALRCDPISGHVSLFWYQQALGQGPEFLTYFQNEAQLDKSGLPSDRFFAERPEGSVSTLKIQRTQQEDSAVYLCASTGTGTIPGGYTFGSGTRLTVV.

The rearrangement links TRBV10-3 to TRBJ2-5; 7 bases fit TRBD2. Trimming removed 10 bases from V and 5 bases from J; junction bases left unmatched: 10. The CDR3 covers 13 residues. Germline CDR1 reads ENHRY; CDR2 reads SYGVKD. The CDR3 sequence is CATSLAAEETQYF. The DNA of the CDR3 is TGTGCCACCTCTCTAGCGGCAGAGGAGACCCAGTACTTC.

This clonotype was counted ten times or more. CDR3 DNA: TGTGCCAGCAGTTTCGGGACAGGGGGATACAATGAGCAGTTCTTC. Translating gives CASSFGTGGYNEQFF. V usage is TRBV6-2 or TRBV6-3 and J usage is TRBJ2-1, with 11 bases matching TRBD1. Looked up from germline, CDR1 is MNHEY and CDR2 is SVGEGT. This CDR3 is built from 15 residues. V lost 4 bases to trimming and J lost 4 bases; unmatched junction nucleotides: 3.

This clonotype appeared many times. The J gene is TRBJ1-2, the V gene TRBV3-1, with TRBD1 as a possible D gene (5 bases). V shed 4 bases and J shed 4 bases, with 16 bases lying between them. This CDR3 contains 15 residues. Germline V lookup: CDR1 LGHDT, CDR2 YNNKEL (reference sequence). CDR3 sequence: CASSPQATVGYGYTF. The CDR3 DNA reads as TGTGCCAGCAGCCCACAGGCGACCGTGGGCTATGGCTACACCTTC.

This clonotype was found a few times. The chain combines TRBV27 with TRBJ2-7; 8 bases align to TRBD1. This CDR3 is 15 amino acids long. V was clipped by 5 bases and J by 4 bases; unmatched bases: 10. The germline V gene encodes CDR1 MNHEY and CDR2 SMNVEV (reference sequence). The DNA for the CDR3 is TGTGCCAGCAGTCCACGGACAGGGTCTAGGTACGAGCAGTACTTC. The encoded protein is CASSPRTGSRYEQYF.